The next 8 T cell receptor beta chains were all read from a single sample in a study of graft-versus-host responses after intestinal transplantation. Clones were sequenced by immunoSEQ multiplex PCR, and TCRdb holds only the in-frame ones, with some missing. The sample holds 70,000 to 100,000 clones, around 90% seen once. Antigen specificity for these receptors is unknown. Source: unstimulated CD4+ T cells sorted from spleen or lymph node cells, taken before intestinal transplant. The receptors derive from a human donor who received an intestinal transplant.

The chain employs TRBV28 and TRBJ1-4; the D gene is possibly TRBD1 (5 bases). This CDR3 contains 14 residues. The ends were cut back, 5 bases at V and 1 base at J, with 8 bases in the middle. In germline, CDR1 is MDHEN, CDR2 SYDVKM. Here the CDR3 DNA reads TGTGCCAGCAGTCCCGGGGGAACTAATGAAAAACTGTTTTTT. As protein: CASSPGGTNEKLFF.

This chain links TRBV9 with TRBJ2-2, with 10 bases matching TRBD1. Trimming removed 0 bases from V and 4 bases from J; junction bases left unmatched: 9. CDR3 length: 18 residues. The germline CDR1 and CDR2 sequences are SGDLS and YYNGEE. This chain's CDR3 is CASSVAGQGTPSTGELFF. CDR3 sequence (DNA): TGTGCCAGCAGCGTAGCGGGACAGGGGACCCCGAGCACCGGGGAGCTGTTTTTT.

The CDR3 DNA is TGTGCCAGCAGCTTAGTAGCGGGAGGGCCCTACGAGCAGTACTTC. Its translation is CASSLVAGGPYEQYF. V and J are TRBV11-2 and TRBJ2-7; the match to TRBD2 covers 11 bases. V was pared by 1 base and J by 2 bases, with 1 base of the junction left unmatched. The CDR3 totals 15 residues. Germline values: CDR1 SGHAT, CDR2 FQNNGV.

The CDR3: CASSSQAGGTGELFF. The CDR3 nucleotides are TGTGCCAGCAGCTCACAAGCGGGGGGCACCGGGGAGCTGTTTTTT. This chain uses TRBV7-6 with TRBJ2-2; 9 bases line up with TRBD2. From germline, CDR1 is SGHVS and CDR2 FNYEAQ. CDR3 length: 15 amino acids. With V trimmed by 4 bases and J by 4 bases, 4 bases remained unmatched.

This chain uses TRBV27 with TRBJ1-2, with D possibly being TRBD1 (5 bases). The CDR3 extends over 13 amino acids. Germline lookup yields CDR1 MNHEY and CDR2 SMNVEV (reference sequence). The V gene lost 6 bases and the J gene lost 2 bases, with 10 bases spanning the gap. The CDR3 sequence: CASRYSGNYGYTF. As DNA, the CDR3 is TGTGCCAGCAGATACTCAGGGAACTATGGCTACACCTTC.

This chain links TRBV27 with TRBJ2-1; TRBD2 aligns across 7 bases. Germline V lookup: CDR1 MNHEY, CDR2 SMNVEV (reference sequence). This CDR3 comprises 14 residues. Trimming took 7 bases from V and 3 from J; bases not matched to a gene: 6. The CDR3 region is CASTPAGLYNEQFF. The CDR3 DNA follows: TGTGCCAGCACCCCAGCGGGACTCTACAATGAGCAGTTCTTC.

This chain links TRBV28 with TRBJ1-4, with D maybe TRBD1 (5 bases). CDR1 is MDHEN and CDR2 is SYDVKM in the germline V gene. V shed 10 bases and J shed 10 bases, with 13 bases lying between them. The CDR3 loop spans 11 amino acids. This CDR3 is CAIGVWGKLFF. The CDR3 DNA reads as TGTGCCATAGGGGTTTGGGGAAAACTGTTTTTT.

The CDR3 DNA reads as TGTGCCAGCAGTTACTCGGCGGGAGGGCCATGGTGCGAGCAGTACTTC. Its translation is CASSYSAGGPWCEQYF. The chain recombines TRBV6-5 with TRBJ2-7, with 9 bases identical to TRBD2. The CDR3 sequence is 16 residues long. Trimming at V came to 0 bases and at J to 6 bases, leaving 9 bases not matched to a gene. CDR1 is MNHEY and CDR2 is SVGAGI in the germline V gene.